This entry lists 11 T cell receptor beta chains sequenced from one sample in a study of molecular identifiers for immune sequencing clone quantification. MiXCR, run by TCRdb on the PCR reads, gives a single entry per CDR3 protein. Of around 460,000 distinct CDR3 sequences listed, around 23% are singletons. Sequencing was carried out using naive CD8+ T cells from blood, with Jurkat cell RNA spiked in. Subset specified: FACS-sorted CD8+CD4-CCR7+CD45RA+ naive T cells. The receptors stem from a human donor in good health. Some libraries in this study had Jurkat cell RNA spiked in.

This clonotype has ten or more counts. This chain links TRBV7-9 with TRBJ2-7, with 8 bases matching TRBD1. The CDR3 extends over 14 amino acids. Looked up from germline, CDR1 is SEHNR and CDR2 is FQNEAQ (reference sequence). The V segment lost 9 bases and the J segment 2 bases; nucleotides outside the gene matches: 9. In nucleotides, the CDR3 is TGTGCCAGTAGCACCGGGACAGGAACCTACGAGCAGTACTTC. This translates into CASSTGTGTYEQYF.

This clonotype was recorded only once. This may be a read error: a much more frequent sequence differs by one nucleotide. The chain carries TRBV7-3 and TRBJ1-4, with TRBD1 identical over 7 bases. The CDR3 covers 17 residues. Germline loops: CDR1 SGHTA, CDR2 FQGTGA. As DNA, the CDR3 is TGTGCCAGCAGCTCAAATCCGGGACAGTCAACTAATGAAAACCTGTTTTTT. Amino acid sequence: CASSSNPGQSTNENLFF.

This clonotype has a handful of counts. The chain uses TRBV13 and TRBJ2-3, with 8 bases identical to TRBD2. Germline CDR1 PRHDT, CDR2 FYEKMQ (reference sequence). With V trimmed by 5 bases and J by 6 bases, 13 bases remained unmatched. The CDR3 spans 16 residues. The chain's CDR3 is CASSLGVAGGTDTQYF. The CDR3 DNA follows: TGTGCCAGCAGCCTCGGCGTCGCGGGAGGAACTGATACGCAGTATTTT.

This clonotype was counted between two and nine times. This chain joins TRBV4-1 and TRBJ2-1; 7 positions match TRBD1. The germline V gene encodes CDR1 MGHRA and CDR2 YSYEKL. The CDR3 is made up of 15 amino acids. Trimming at V came to 1 base and at J to 2 bases, leaving 2 bases not matched to a gene. For the CDR3, the DNA is TGCGCCAGCAGCCAAGGACAGGGCCCCTACAATGAGCAGTTCTTC. This codes for CASSQGQGPYNEQFF.

This clonotype has a count of ten or more. V gene TRBV7-7 combines with J gene TRBJ2-5, with a weak D call TRBD1 (5 bases). The CDR3 runs 16 residues. The germline V gene encodes CDR1 SSHAT and CDR2 FNYEAQ (reference sequence). V was shortened by 3 bases and J by 2 bases, with 16 bases between the two germline ends. The CDR3 bases are TGTGCCAGCAGCTTTGGGGCTGCCCCATCTCAAGAGACCCAGTACTTC. It specifies CASSFGAAPSQETQYF.

This clonotype showed up many times. CDR3 sequence reads: CASSYSGGLAKNIQYF. In DNA form, the CDR3 reads TGTGCCAGCAGTTACTCCGGGGGATTAGCCAAAAACATTCAGTACTTC. This chain links TRBV6-2 or TRBV6-3 with TRBJ2-4; D perhaps matches TRBD2 (6 bases). The germline gives CDR1 MNHEY, CDR2 SVGEGT. The CDR3 runs 16 residues. V shed 0 bases and J shed 0 bases, with 9 bases lying between them.

The CDR3 region is CASTHTAGGTEAFF. The CDR3 DNA reads as TGTGCCAGCACCCACACGGCAGGGGGCACTGAAGCTTTCTTT. The chain employs TRBV27 and TRBJ1-1; 7 nucleotides line up with TRBD1. Germline CDR1 is MNHEY and CDR2 is SMNVEV (reference sequence). Losses at the gene ends were 7 bases for V and 4 bases for J; bases not matched to a gene: 9. The CDR3 totals 14 residues.

The V and J genes are TRBV27 and TRBJ1-5, with TRBD1 as a possible D gene (5 bases). Germline assignment: CDR1 MNHEY and CDR2 SMNVEV (reference sequence). The V gene lost 2 bases and the J gene lost 7 bases, with 12 bases spanning the gap. The CDR3 has 14 residues. The CDR3 region is CASSLSQGGQPQHF. The CDR3 DNA follows: TGTGCCAGCAGTTTAAGTCAGGGAGGGCAGCCCCAGCATTTT.

This clonotype was picked up a small number of times. The rearrangement links TRBV20-1 to TRBJ2-7, with D possibly matching TRBD1 (6 bases). Trimming left V 5 bases short and J 3 bases short, with 17 bases between. The CDR3 spans 14 residues. Germline V gene lookup returns CDR1 DFQATT and CDR2 SNEGSKA (reference sequence). CDR3 region: CSAPDRDTYYEQYF. CDR3 DNA: TGCAGTGCTCCCGACCGGGACACCTACTACGAGCAGTACTTC.

The genes are TRBV19 and TRBJ1-2; 7 bases match TRBD1. Germline V gives CDR1 LNHDA, CDR2 SQIVND (reference sequence). Trimming at V came to 6 bases and at J to 3 bases, leaving 4 bases not matched to a gene. The CDR3 totals 13 residues. The CDR3: CASSWDSYYGYTF. CDR3 nucleotides: TGTGCCAGTAGCTGGGACAGCTACTATGGCTACACCTTC.

The genes are TRBV7-3 and TRBJ2-3, with D perhaps matching TRBD1 (6 bases). The V gene lost 7 bases and the J gene lost 0 bases, with 11 bases spanning the gap. Germline loops: CDR1 SGHTA, CDR2 FQGTGA. The CDR3 has 14 amino acids. The chain's CDR3 is CASNMTGSTDTQYF. CDR3 coding DNA: TGTGCCAGCAACATGACAGGTAGCACAGATACGCAGTATTTT.